One and the same sample provided the 11 T cell receptor beta chains below, sequenced in a study of shared clonotypes between healthy human individuals. The protocol was immunoSEQ multiplex PCR, while the TCRdb copy is restricted to in-frame clones and leaves out a portion. The sample carries 1,500,000 or so clones, less than 99% recorded once. The sequenced sample consisted of naive CD4+ T cells sorted from blood. Described subset: CD45RA+ positively selected. These receptors came from a man between 25 and 39 years old in good health.

The CDR3 loop is CASTQPGAGYEQYF. In DNA form, the CDR3 reads TGTGCCAGCACCCAACCGGGGGCGGGCTACGAGCAGTACTTC. The chain combines TRBV28 with TRBJ2-7; tentatively, D is TRBD1 or TRBD2 (6 bases each). V was cut by 7 bases and J by 3 bases, with 16 bases left in between. There are 14 residues in the CDR3. Germline CDR1 reads MDHEN; CDR2 reads SYDVKM.

This clone was seen just once. The chain has TRBV7-2 and TRBJ2-5, with D perhaps TRBD1 (6 bases). The V end was cut by 6 bases, the J end by 5 bases, with 19 bases between. The CDR3 is 15 amino acids. Germline values: CDR1 SGHTA, CDR2 FQGNSA. The CDR3 loop is CASRWTATPQETQYF. The CDR3 DNA is TGTGCCAGCAGATGGACAGCTACCCCTCAGGAGACCCAGTACTTC.

V usage is TRBV5-1 and J usage is TRBJ2-7; perhaps TRBD2 as D (6 bases). Germline V lookup: CDR1 SGHRS, CDR2 YFSETQ. The V gene lost 6 bases and the J gene lost 7 bases, with 17 bases spanning the gap. CDR3 size: 13 residues. As DNA, the CDR3 is TGCGCCAGCACCCTCGGGCGGGAACAAGAGCAGTACTTC. Translating it yields CASTLGREQEQYF.

The CDR3 here is CASSFEPGTAYEQYF. The CDR3 nucleotides read TGCGCCAGCAGCTTTGAACCCGGGACAGCCTACGAGCAGTACTTC. This chain connects TRBV5-1 to TRBJ2-7, with TRBD1 matching 7 bases. Trimming took 2 bases from V and 2 from J; bases not matched to a gene: 7. The CDR3 totals 15 residues. Per the germline V gene, CDR1 is SGHRS and CDR2 is YFSETQ.

With respect to this clone: The germline gene is not matched at one end of the junction; a read error may be the cause. The J gene is TRBJ2-1, the V gene TRBV7-7; 7 positions agree with TRBD2. CDR1 and CDR2 (germline): SSHAT, FNYEAQ (reference sequence). This CDR3 comprises 15 residues. The CDR3 DNA sequence: TGTGCTAGCAGCACAGGTCGGGAGGTTTACAATGAGCAGTTCTTC. Encoded protein: CASSTGREVYNEQFF. Complete variable domain (other parts from reference TRBV7-7 and TRBJ2-1): GAGVSQSPRYKVTKRGQDVTLRCDPISSHATLYWYQQALGQGPEFLTYFNYEAQPDKSGLPSDRFSAERPEGSISTLTIQRTEQRDSAMYRCASSTGREVYNEQFFGPGTRLTVL.

The chain carries TRBV4-1 and TRBJ2-7, with 7 bases aligning to TRBD2. The CDR3 length is 16 residues. CDR1 MGHRA and CDR2 YSYEKL come from the germline V gene. V gave up 5 bases and J gave up 5 bases; unmatched junction bases: 15. The CDR3 DNA sequence: TGCGCCAGCAGCTTAGGACCGGGAGGCCCGGGGAACGAGCAGTACTTC. This gives the protein CASSLGPGGPGNEQYF.

The chain recombines TRBV30 with TRBJ1-2; TRBD1 might be the D (5 bases). V was shortened by 4 bases and J by 8 bases, with 11 bases between the two germline ends. Germline values: CDR1 GTSNPN, CDR2 SVGIG (reference sequence). This CDR3 is built from 11 residues. In DNA, the CDR3 is TGTGCCTGGAACCAGGGAGGCGGCTACACCTTC. This encodes CAWNQGGGYTF.

This clone was recorded only once. A read error may account for a junction end that differs from germline. The chain links TRBV7-7 to TRBJ2-5; D may be TRBD2 (6 bases). This CDR3 has 14 residues. Looked up from germline, CDR1 is SSHAT and CDR2 is FNYEAQ (reference sequence). CDR3 sequence (DNA): TGTGCTAGCAGCTTTGGGACTCCCCAGGAGACCCAGTACTTC. Translation gives CASSFGTPQETQYF. The whole variable domain, filled in from reference TRBV7-7 and TRBJ2-5, reads GAGVSQSPRYKVTKRGQDVTLRCDPISSHATLYWYQQALGQGPEFLTYFNYEAQPDKSGLPSDRFSAERPEGSISTLTIQRTEQRDSAMYRCASSFGTPQETQYFGPGTRLLVL.

The DNA of the CDR3 is TGTGCCAGCACCGGAACTAGCACTGACACAGATACGCAGTATTTT. Its translation is CASTGTSTDTDTQYF. The chain is built from TRBV4-2 and TRBJ2-3, with D perhaps matching TRBD2 (6 bases). Germline loops: CDR1 LGHNA, CDR2 YNFKEQ. The CDR3 loop spans 15 amino acids. V shed 7 bases and J shed 2 bases, with 16 bases lying between them.

J is TRBJ2-7 and V is TRBV10-2; TRBD1 might be the D (5 bases). V was clipped by 2 bases and J by 0 bases, with 11 bases between them. This CDR3 contains 15 residues. Germline lookup yields CDR1 WSHSY and CDR2 SAAADI. The CDR3 sequence is CASSERWGHSYEQYF. CDR3 bases: TGCGCCAGCAGTGAGCGATGGGGCCACTCCTACGAGCAGTACTTC.

This chain connects TRBV29-1 to TRBJ2-1; TRBD1 matches 8 bases. After removal of 7 bases from V and 0 bases from J, the junction contained 11 bases not matched to a gene. The CDR3 has 16 amino acids. Germline values: CDR1 SQVTM, CDR2 ANQGSEA. The CDR3 bases are TGCAGCGCTCAGGGGGCCACGTCCAGCTCCTACAATGAGCAGTTCTTC. It translates to CSAQGATSSSYNEQFF.